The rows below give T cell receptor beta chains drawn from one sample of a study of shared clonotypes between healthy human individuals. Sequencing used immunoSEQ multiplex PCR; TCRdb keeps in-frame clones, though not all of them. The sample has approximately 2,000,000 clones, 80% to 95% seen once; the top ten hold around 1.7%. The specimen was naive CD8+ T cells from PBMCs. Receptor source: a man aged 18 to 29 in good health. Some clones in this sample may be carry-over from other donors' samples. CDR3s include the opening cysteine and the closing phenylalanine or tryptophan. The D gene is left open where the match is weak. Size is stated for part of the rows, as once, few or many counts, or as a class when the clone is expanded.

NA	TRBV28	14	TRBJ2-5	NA	CASRTAEYQETQYF	TGTGCCAGCAGAACCGCCGAGTACCAAGAGACCCAGTACTTC
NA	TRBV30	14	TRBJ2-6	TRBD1	CAWGTGAGANVLTF	TGTGCCTGGGGAACAGGGGCCGGGGCCAACGTCCTGACTTTC
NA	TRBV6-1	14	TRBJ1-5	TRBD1	CASSWTGDNQPQHF	TGTGCCAGCAGTTGGACAGGGGACAATCAGCCCCAGCATTTT
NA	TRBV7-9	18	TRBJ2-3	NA	CASSLSVKLGGPTDTQYF	TGTGCCAGCAGCTTATCAGTGAAATTAGGGGGTCCCACAGATACGCAGTATTTT
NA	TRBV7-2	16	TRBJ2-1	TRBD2	CASSLANAGGHDEQFF	TGTGCCAGCAGCTTAGCTAACGCGGGAGGTCACGATGAGCAGTTCTTC
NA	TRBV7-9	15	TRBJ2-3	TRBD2	CASSFGGSLGDTQYF	TGTGCCAGCAGCTTTGGCGGGAGCCTCGGGGATACGCAGTATTTT
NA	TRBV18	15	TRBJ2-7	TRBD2	CASSLTSGAAYEQYF	TGTGCCAGCTCCCTAACTAGCGGGGCTGCCTACGAGCAGTACTTC
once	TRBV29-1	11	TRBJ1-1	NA	CSVETDREAFF	TGCAGCGTTGAAACAGACAGGGAAGCTTTCTTT
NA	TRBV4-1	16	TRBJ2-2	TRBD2	CASSQGSGRNTGELFF	TGCGCCAGCAGCCAAGGTAGCGGGAGGAACACCGGGGAGCTGTTTTTT
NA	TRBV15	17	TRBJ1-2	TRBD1	CATSRLTGTAEYYGYTF	TGTGCCACCAGCAGACTCACCGGGACAGCGGAATACTATGGCTACACCTTC
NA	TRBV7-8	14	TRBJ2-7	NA	CASSLEATSYEQYF	TGTGCCAGCAGCTTAGAAGCTACCTCCTACGAGCAGTACTTC
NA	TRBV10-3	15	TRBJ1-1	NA	CAISESLGGNTEAFF	TGTGCCATCAGTGAGTCTTTGGGCGGGAACACTGAAGCTTTCTTT
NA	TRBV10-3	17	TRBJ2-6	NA	CATLVVGWGAGANVLTF	TGTGCCACCCTGGTAGTCGGCTGGGGTGCTGGGGCCAACGTCCTGACTTTC
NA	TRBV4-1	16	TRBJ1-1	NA	CASSQDPRTGMTEAFF	TGCGCCAGCAGCCAAGACCCGCGTACAGGGATGACTGAAGCTTTCTTT
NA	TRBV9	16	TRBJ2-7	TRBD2	CASSESLAGATYEQYF	TGTGCCAGCAGCGAAAGTCTAGCGGGAGCGACCTACGAGCAGTACTTC
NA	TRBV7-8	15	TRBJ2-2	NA	CASSLVGGATGELFF	TGTGCCAGCAGCTTAGTAGGAGGGGCCACCGGGGAGCTGTTTTTT
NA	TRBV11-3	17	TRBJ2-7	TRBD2	CASSLGGLADNAYEQYF	TGTGCCAGCAGCTTAGGTGGACTAGCGGATAACGCCTACGAGCAGTACTTC
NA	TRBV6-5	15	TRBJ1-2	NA	CASSPSPRGAGGYTF	TGTGCCAGCAGTCCCTCTCCCCGGGGGGCGGGAGGCTACACCTTC
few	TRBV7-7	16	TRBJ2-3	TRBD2	CASSAGLAEPVDTQYF	TGTGCCAGCAGCGCCGGACTAGCGGAACCCGTGGATACGCAGTATTTT
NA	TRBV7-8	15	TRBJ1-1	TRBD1	CASSSGTGGNTEAFF	TGTGCCAGCAGCTCGGGGACAGGGGGGAACACTGAAGCTTTCTTT
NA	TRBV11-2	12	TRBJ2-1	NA	CASSLAVNEQFF	TGTGCCAGCAGCTTGGCCGTCAATGAGCAGTTCTTC
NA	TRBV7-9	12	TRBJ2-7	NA	CASSTPAHEQYF	TGTGCCAGCAGTACCCCGGCCCACGAGCAGTACTTC
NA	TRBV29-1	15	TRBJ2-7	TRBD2	CSVQGTSGSSYEQYF	TGCAGCGTTCAGGGGACTAGCGGTAGCTCCTACGAGCAGTACTTC
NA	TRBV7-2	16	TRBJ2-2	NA	CASSFEAGLVTGELFF	TGTGCCAGCAGCTTTGAGGCCGGTCTAGTTACCGGGGAGCTGTTTTTT
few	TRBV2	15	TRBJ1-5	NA	CASSLTGTSNQPQHF	TGTGCCAGCAGCTTGACAGGAACGAGCAATCAGCCCCAGCATTTT
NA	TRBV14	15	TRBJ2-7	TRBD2	CASSQPSGSSYEQYF	TGTGCCAGCAGCCAACCTAGCGGGAGCTCCTACGAGCAGTACTTC
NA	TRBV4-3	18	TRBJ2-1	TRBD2	CASSQARVGLAGFNEQFF	TGCGCCAGCAGCCAAGCCCGGGTAGGGCTAGCGGGGTTCAATGAGCAGTTCTTC
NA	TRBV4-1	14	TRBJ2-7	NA	CASSQDARGYEQYF	TGCGCCAGCAGCCAAGATGCCAGGGGCTACGAGCAGTACTTC
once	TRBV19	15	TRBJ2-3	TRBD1	CASSVGQGLENTQYF	TGTGCCAGTAGTGTCGGACAGGGTCTCGAGAATACGCAGTATTTT
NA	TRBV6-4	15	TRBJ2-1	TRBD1	CASSTDRGPLNEQFF	TGTGCCAGCAGCACCGACAGGGGGCCTTTGAATGAGCAGTTCTTC